Presented here are 32 T cell receptor beta chains from one specimen sequenced in a study of blood T cell repertoires in COVID-19. Assay used: immunoSEQ multiplex PCR; TCRdb lists only in-frame clones, some missing. The data show roughly 200,000 clones, with more than 80% seen just once and 5% to 8% held by the top ten. The sample taken for sequencing was PBMCs or T cells enriched from blood (not recorded which). The receptors derive from a man aged 35 to 55 who had recovered from COVID-19.

The chain uses TRBV3-1 (or the pseudogene TRBV3-2) and TRBJ2-1; 7 bases agree with TRBD1. The CDR3 is 16 residues long. Germline trimming cut 3 bases from V and 7 bases from J; bases unmatched to any gene: 12. Germline V gene lookup returns CDR1 LGHDT and CDR2 YNNKEL (reference sequence). The CDR3 spells CASSHLDRDVRNEQFF. The CDR3 coding sequence is TGTGCCAGCAGCCACCTAGACAGGGACGTTCGGAATGAGCAGTTCTTC.

This sequence joins TRBV7-6 and TRBJ1-5, with TRBD1 as a possible D gene (5 bases). Germline values: CDR1 SGHVS, CDR2 FNYEAQ. Trimming stripped 1 base from V and 5 bases from J, with 12 bases between. The CDR3 has 15 residues. The CDR3 loop is CASSLDGTSDQPQHF. The CDR3 nucleotides read TGTGCCAGCAGCTTAGATGGGACTTCGGATCAGCCCCAGCATTTT.

The chain couples TRBV19 to TRBJ2-7, with a weak D call TRBD2 (5 bases). This CDR3 is 14 amino acids long. V lost 4 bases and J lost 2, with 12 bases in between. Germline CDR1 LNHDA, CDR2 SQIVND (reference sequence). The CDR3 sequence is CASSTQRFPYEQYF. Written as DNA, the CDR3 is TGTGCCAGTAGTACCCAGCGGTTCCCCTACGAGCAGTACTTC.

This clone was detected once. The rearrangement uses TRBV6-5 and TRBJ1-3, with a tentative D call TRBD1 (6 bases). This CDR3 has 15 residues. V was clipped by 5 bases and J by 4 bases, with 15 bases between them. Germline loops: CDR1 MNHEY, CDR2 SVGAGI. The CDR3 sequence: CASSPSWGPGNTIYF. CDR3 coding DNA: TGTGCCAGCAGTCCAAGTTGGGGGCCCGGAAACACCATATATTTT.

The chain joins TRBV30 to TRBJ1-2; 9 bases are shared with TRBD1. This CDR3 is 11 amino acids long. CDR1 is GTSNPN and CDR2 is SVGIG in the germline V gene (reference sequence). V shed 8 bases, J shed 5 bases, and the junction held 3 bases outside the gene matches. In DNA, the CDR3 is TGTGCCAGGGACAGGGAATATGGCTACACCTTC. Its translation is CARDREYGYTF.

The chain carries TRBV20-1 and TRBJ1-1; D possibly corresponds to TRBD1 (6 bases). Trimming shortened V by 3 bases and J by 5 bases, and 7 bases separated the two germline ends. Germline CDR1 DFQATT, CDR2 SNEGSKA (reference sequence). This CDR3 contains 11 residues. In DNA, the CDR3 is TGCAGTGCTAGTAGGGGGACTGAAGCTTTCTTT. Amino acid sequence: CSASRGTEAFF.

This chain links TRBV19 with TRBJ1-2; 7 bases map to TRBD1. Losses at the gene ends were 9 bases for V and 6 bases for J; bases not matched to a gene: 10. The CDR3 length is 13 residues. Germline V gene data show CDR1 as LNHDA and CDR2 as SQIVND (reference sequence). DNA for the CDR3: TGTGCCAGCACCAGACAGGGATGGAATGGCTACACCTTC. Its protein is CASTRQGWNGYTF.

The chain has TRBV6-5 and TRBJ2-7, with 12 bases fitting TRBD2. The CDR3 length is 13 residues. The germline V gene encodes CDR1 MNHEY and CDR2 SVGAGI. V lost 9 bases to trimming and J lost 6 bases; unmatched junction nucleotides: 6. The DNA for the CDR3 is TGTGCCAGTAGGACTAGCGGGAACTTCGAGCAGTACTTC. Translation: CASRTSGNFEQYF.

This clone was seen a few times. The chain recombines TRBV19 with TRBJ1-5; TRBD1 might be the D (5 bases). V was clipped by 4 bases and J by 0 bases, with 16 bases between them. The CDR3 sequence is 17 residues long. The V gene's germline CDR1 is LNHDA and CDR2 SQIVND (reference sequence). This CDR3 reads CASSNFTGTYSNQPQHF. The CDR3 region has the DNA TGTGCCAGTAGTAATTTCACGGGGACTTATAGCAATCAGCCCCAGCATTTT. Based on the CDR3 plus reference TRBV19 and TRBJ1-5, the full variable domain is DGGITQSPKYLFRKEGQNVTLSCEQNLNHDAMYWYRQDPGQGLRLIYYSQIVNDFQKGDIAEGYSVSREKKESFPLTVTSAQKNPTAFYLCASSNFTGTYSNQPQHFGDGTRLSIL.

The J gene is TRBJ2-2, the V gene TRBV27, with 10 bases that match TRBD2. From germline, CDR1 is MNHEY and CDR2 SMNVEV (reference sequence). This CDR3 is 16 amino acids long. Trimming took 5 bases from V and 6 from J; bases not matched to a gene: 9. In DNA form, the CDR3 reads TGTGCCAGCAGTGGGGTGCTAGCGGGGGCCCCCGGGGAGCTGTTTTTT. Protein product: CASSGVLAGAPGELFF.

The chain uses TRBV6-5 and TRBJ2-2; the match to TRBD1 covers 8 bases. The ends lost 2 bases at V and 6 bases at J; junction bases unmatched: 2. The CDR3 length is 14 residues. The germline V gene has CDR1 MNHEY and CDR2 SVGAGI. This CDR3 is CASSYLQGAGELFF. The CDR3 DNA sequence: TGTGCCAGCAGTTACCTACAGGGGGCCGGGGAGCTGTTTTTT.

The chain has TRBV12-5 and TRBJ1-1; D possibly corresponds to TRBD1 (5 bases). The CDR3 sequence is 14 residues long. The V end lost 1 base, the J end lost 1 base, and 7 bases lay between the germline ends. Germline V gene sequence: CDR1 LGHNT, CDR2 FRNRAP. The CDR3: CASGLGQGNTEAFF. The DNA for the CDR3 is TGTGCTAGTGGTTTGGGGCAGGGGAACACTGAAGCTTTCTTT.

In this sample, this clone turned up once. The J gene is TRBJ1-2, the V gene TRBV7-8; D may be TRBD1 (6 bases). The ends were cut back, 6 bases at V and 6 bases at J, with 20 bases in the middle. The length of the CDR3 is 15 residues. Germline V gives CDR1 SGHVS, CDR2 FQNEAQ. In DNA form, the CDR3 reads TGTGCCAGCAGTCCCCCAACAGGGAGAAGAGATGGCTACACCTTC. This codes for CASSPPTGRRDGYTF.

This chain connects TRBV19 to TRBJ1-6; D uncertain. CDR3 length: 13 residues. V lost 3 bases, J lost 9 bases, and 9 bases lay in between. The germline CDR1 and CDR2 sequences are LNHDA and SQIVND (reference sequence). In nucleotides, the CDR3 is TGTGCCAGTAGTATTTCCGGCGGTTCACCCCTCCACTTT. Protein sequence: CASSISGGSPLHF.

This chain joins TRBV20-1 and TRBJ1-1; D call uncertain. V shed 7 bases and J shed 4 bases, with 10 bases lying between them. The germline CDR1 and CDR2 sequences are DFQATT and SNEGSKA (reference sequence). CDR3 size: 11 residues. CDR3 DNA: TGCAGTGTCAGAGGCGGCACTGAAGCTTTCTTT. Its translation is CSVRGGTEAFF.

V is TRBV19 and J is TRBJ1-5; 9 bases agree with TRBD1. The J segment lost 2 bases and the V segment lost 5 bases, leaving 7 bases of the junction unmatched. Per germline, CDR1 LNHDA and CDR2 SQIVND (reference sequence). This CDR3 spans 16 amino acids. The CDR3 coding sequence is TGTGCCAGTAGTCCTCAACAGGGGGCTGGCAATCAGCCCCAGCATTTT. Residues: CASSPQQGAGNQPQHF.

The chain recombines TRBV6-5 with TRBJ1-1, with no clear D. CDR3 length equals 14 residues. V was trimmed by 6 bases and J by 4 bases, leaving 15 bases between them. The germline gives CDR1 MNHEY, CDR2 SVGAGI. This chain's CDR3 is CASRAGLVGTEAFF. The CDR3 bases are TGTGCCAGCAGGGCAGGCCTTGTTGGCACTGAAGCTTTCTTT.

The chain uses TRBV27 and TRBJ1-6; TRBD1 aligns across 8 bases. The germline gives CDR1 MNHEY, CDR2 SMNVEV (reference sequence). The CDR3 is made up of 13 amino acids. Unmatched junction bases numbered 3, after V lost 8 bases and J lost 6 bases. The CDR3 protein is CASGQGGNSPLHF. CDR3 bases: TGTGCCAGCGGACAGGGAGGTAATTCACCCCTCCACTTT.

The rearrangement joins TRBV2 to TRBJ1-1, with TRBD1 as a possible D gene (5 bases). Trimming shortened V by 3 bases and J by 7 bases, and 15 bases separated the two germline ends. The CDR3 length is 14 residues. Germline V gives CDR1 SNHLY, CDR2 FYNNEI. The CDR3 loop reads CASSDSRAVIEAFF. As DNA, the CDR3 is TGTGCCAGCAGTGATAGCAGGGCTGTAATTGAAGCTTTCTTT.

This clone was counted a few times. The rearrangement uses TRBV29-1 and TRBJ1-2; D unclear. CDR3 length equals 12 residues. Germline values: CDR1 SQVTM, CDR2 ANQGSEA. DNA of the CDR3: TGCAGTGGCGGCAGCCTTAACTATGGCTACACCTTC. Protein sequence: CSGGSLNYGYTF.

The rearrangement links TRBV5-6 to TRBJ1-1; perhaps TRBD1 as D (6 bases). The CDR3 is 14 amino acids. Germline loops: CDR1 SGHDT, CDR2 YYEEEE. Deletions cut 2 bases from V and 1 base from J, with 9 bases between. CDR3 sequence reads: CASSFQGRNTEAFF. CDR3 in DNA: TGTGCCAGCAGCTTTCAGGGGAGGAACACTGAAGCTTTCTTT.

The chain's CDR3 is CASSPDPTPGLRYTF. The CDR3 DNA follows: TGTGCCAGCAGCCCAGATCCGACCCCAGGTTTGCGCTACACCTTC. V gene TRBV7-9 combines with J gene TRBJ1-2; D is uncertain. The CDR3 is made up of 15 amino acids. Germline V CDR1 and CDR2: SEHNR, FQNEAQ (reference sequence). V was pared by 5 bases and J by 9 bases, with 22 bases between.

This rearrangement joins TRBV30 to TRBJ1-2, with 12 bases that match TRBD1. V lost 0 bases, J lost 5 bases, and 7 bases stayed unmatched. The CDR3 spans 16 residues. CDR1 is GTSNPN and CDR2 is SVGIG in the germline V gene (reference sequence). CDR3 sequence (DNA): TGTGCCTGGAGTGTACGCGGGACAGGGGGCAGGTATGGCTACACCTTC. This encodes CAWSVRGTGGRYGYTF.

The genes are TRBV30 and TRBJ2-7, with 10 bases fitting TRBD1. This CDR3 has 14 amino acids. CDR1 is GTSNPN, CDR2 SVGIG, per germline (reference sequence). J lost 0 bases, V lost 3 bases, and 2 bases had no gene match. In nucleotides, the CDR3 is TGTGCCTGGAGGGGACAGGGGAACTCCTACGAGCAGTACTTC. This translates into CAWRGQGNSYEQYF.

The chain couples TRBV28 to TRBJ1-2, with D unclear. Trimming pared 9 bases from V and 4 bases from J, leaving 9 bases between. The CDR3 totals 11 residues. Germline V lookup: CDR1 MDHEN, CDR2 SYDVKM. CDR3 nucleotides: TGTGCCAGTCGAGGACTCTATGGCTACACCTTC. Residues: CASRGLYGYTF.

The rearrangement uses TRBV7-2 and TRBJ2-1; the D gene is possibly TRBD2 (6 bases). The CDR3 totals 17 residues. Germline lookup yields CDR1 SGHTA and CDR2 FQGNSA. V shed 1 base and J shed 7 bases, with 20 bases lying between them. The CDR3 loop is CASSLVSAGRTGNEQFF. The CDR3 DNA sequence: TGTGCCAGCAGCTTAGTCTCGGCGGGGAGGACGGGGAATGAGCAGTTCTTC.

This chain connects TRBV5-5 to TRBJ1-2, with 7 positions matching TRBD1. Germline values: CDR1 SGHKS, CDR2 YYEKEE (reference sequence). V lost 4 bases to trimming and J lost 4 bases; unmatched junction nucleotides: 16. The CDR3 contains 17 residues. This CDR3 is CASSREITDRAVYGYTF. Written as DNA, the CDR3 is TGTGCCAGCAGCCGCGAAATAACCGACAGGGCGGTCTATGGCTACACCTTC. Full variable domain (remainder filled in from reference TRBV5-5 and TRBJ1-2): DAGVTQSPTHLIKTRGQQVTLRCSPISGHKSVSWYQQVLGQGPQFIFQYYEKEERGRGNFPDRFSARQFPNYSSELNVNALLLGDSALYLCASSREITDRAVYGYTFGSGTRLTVV.

This chain links TRBV10-1 with TRBJ2-3; 8 bases are a match to TRBD1. Germline V gene sequence: CDR1 WNHNN, CDR2 SYGVQD (reference sequence). J gave up 3 bases and V 8 bases, and 16 bases lay outside the gene matches. This CDR3 contains 17 residues. The CDR3 nucleotides read TGCGCCAGCCCTGGGACAGGTGGGGTAGTGGGAACAGATACGCAGTATTTT. Its protein is CASPGTGGVVGTDTQYF.

DNA for the CDR3: TGTGCCAGCAGTGAAGCGCTAGGGCACGCGGGGACCCAGTACTTC. Protein: CASSEALGHAGTQYF. This chain links TRBV6-1 with TRBJ2-5, with TRBD2 as a possible D gene (5 bases). Trimming shortened V by 0 bases and J by 7 bases, and 15 bases separated the two germline ends. CDR3 length: 15 amino acids. Germline values: CDR1 MNHNS, CDR2 SASEGT.

J is TRBJ2-7 and V is TRBV11-2; 9 bases line up with TRBD2. Unmatched junction bases numbered 4, after V lost 4 bases and J lost 0 bases. The CDR3 runs 15 residues. Germline assignment: CDR1 SGHAT and CDR2 FQNNGV. In DNA, the CDR3 is TGTGCCAGCAGCTCAAGTAGCGGGGGCTCCTACGAGCAGTACTTC. This translates into CASSSSSGGSYEQYF.

This CDR3 is CASQDRGNQPQHF. DNA of the CDR3: TGTGCCAGCCAAGACAGGGGAAATCAGCCCCAGCATTTT. The chain couples TRBV28 to TRBJ1-5; 8 bases agree with TRBD1. The CDR3 has 13 residues. Germline V gene data show CDR1 as MDHEN and CDR2 as SYDVKM. The V gene end was trimmed by 8 bases and the J gene end by 4 bases; junction bases not matched to a gene: 4.

This clone was seen a single time. V usage is TRBV19 and J usage is TRBJ2-5, with D possibly matching TRBD1 (6 bases). Germline lookup yields CDR1 LNHDA and CDR2 SQIVND (reference sequence). The CDR3 has 13 residues. Trimming removed 8 bases from V and 1 base from J, with 11 bases in between. The CDR3: CASAGTFQETQYF. CDR3 nucleotides: TGTGCCAGTGCCGGGACATTCCAAGAGACCCAGTACTTC.